This T cell receptor beta chain was profiled in a study of blood T cell repertoires in COVID-19 (dated by TCRdb to the early 2020s). At the level of the whole study: Samples covering the acute and convalescent phases of COVID-19 were provided by collaborators in the United States, Italy and Spain. Where HLA class I and class II types were available, the types were taken from metadata supplied by the sample provider, not from assay-based typing. Subjects who had been exposed to COVID-19, were actively infected with it, or had recovered from it provided the deeply sampled blood TCRbeta repertoires that made up the dataset. The material from the prospective study consisted of cDNA or gDNA derived from T cells, B-cell-depleted T cells, or PBMCs. The repertoires were made available in a free public database intended to serve as a resource for research on the immune response to SARS-CoV-2. Samples were obtained from the ongoing ImmuneRACE study (first 160 participants) and from over a thousand subjects provided by 6 global collaborators. Nearly every sample came with metadata listing a de-identified subject ID, COVID-19 status, age in years and sex. What the authors observed across the whole study: The amount of clinical and demographic metadata varied by source and participant and was provided uncurated.

Participants in the prospective study were enrolled through a virtual design, were aged roughly 18 to 100 years, and lived in about 25 United States geographic areas. In the prospective study, cohorts were assigned on the basis of participant-reported clinical history obtained from a screening survey and a study questionnaire. Recovered participants in ImmuneRACE Cohort 3 were defined as having two consecutive negative NP/OP PCR tests, clearance from a healthcare professional, or resolution of symptoms. In the prospective study, whole blood, serum and a nasopharyngeal or oropharyngeal swab were collected from each participant by mobile phlebotomists. Participants in the prospective study had the option to provide additional blood draws and questionnaires over a roughly two-month period. Blood samples from the prospective study were shipped frozen or at room temperature prior to DNA extraction.

TCRbeta CDR3 regions were amplified from genomic DNA by means of the immunoSEQ Assay, a bias-controlled multiplex PCR. Per the source publication's procedure: Within the assay, amplification of reference gene primers was used to estimate how many nucleated cells each sample contained. To quantify the absolute abundance of each unique TCRbeta CDR3 rearrangement, sequence reads were collapsed and filtered. For each sample, productive Simpson clonality was calculated as the square root of Simpson's diversity index over productive rearrangements. In its TCRdb copy, this immuneACCESS table keeps in-frame sequences only and misses some clones. Where compared with another copy, unresolved V genes explain less than half of these, and the others have no known cause. V and J calls and clone size are those listed in that table; D and trimming were worked out from the DNA. For this sample the table gives roughly 300,000 clones, of which about 90% were detected only once. Roughly 1% of the sample belongs to the ten largest clones.

Of note for this clone: The antigen this receptor binds is unknown. The sample holds no much larger clone one base away, and base qualities are not on file.

The sequence was obtained from a woman aged 25 to 39 who had recovered from COVID-19. Sequencing was performed on PBMCs or T cells enriched from blood (not recorded which).

The CDR3: CASKVTGLNTEAFF. The DNA sequence follows: TGTGCCAGCAAAGTGACAGGGCTGAACACTGAAGCTTTCTTT. Rearrangement joined TRBV6-4 to TRBJ1-1; 7 bases in between match TRBD1. The germline V gene yields MRHNA for CDR1 and SNTAGT for CDR2. Inclusive of the bounding cysteine and phenylalanine, the CDR3 is 14 residues long. Of all the DNA, just the CDR3 is kept, 42 bases in frame from base 1. Compared with germline, V lacks 7 bases and J lacks 0 bases; bases without a gene match: 5.